This T cell receptor (beta chain) emerged from a study of blood T cell repertoires in COVID-19. The protocol was immunoSEQ multiplex PCR, while the TCRdb copy is restricted to in-frame clones and leaves out a portion. The table shows almost 350,000 clones, with roughly nine tenths occurring only once. CDR3 size: 15 residues. Germline lookup yields CDR1 SGHRS and CDR2 YFSETQ. The V gene lost 0 bases and the J gene lost 5 bases, with 11 bases spanning the gap. This sequence joins TRBV5-1 and TRBJ2-2; a possible D gene is TRBD1 (5 bases). Sequencing was carried out using peripheral blood. This sequence was found in a woman in her fifties or sixties with COVID-19, enrolled during active disease. CDR3 in DNA: TGCGCCAGCAGCTTGGTTAGGGGCAAGACCGGGGAGCTGTTTTTT. Protein sequence: CASSLVRGKTGELFF.